This T cell receptor (beta chain) was captured in a study of identical twins. Losses at the gene ends were 4 bases for V and 6 bases for J; bases not matched to a gene: 6. CDR1 and CDR2 from the germline V gene are KGHDR and SFDVKD. The CDR3 is made up of 14 amino acids. Each CDR3 protein gets one entry after TCRdb re-called the 5' RACE reads with MiXCR. The sample includes hundreds of thousands of distinct CDR3 sequences, about 20% of them seen just once. This clonotype was seen a handful of times. This sample also belongs to another study, concerning T cells expressing NK-cell markers.

This clonotype originated in a woman between 18 and 30 years old in good health. Material for sequencing was PBMCs. The chain couples TRBV24-1 to TRBJ1-2; 8 nucleotides line up with TRBD1. The CDR3 loop reads CATSDPDRGHGYTF. The CDR3 coding sequence is TGTGCCACCAGTGACCCAGACAGGGGCCATGGCTACACCTTC.